This T cell receptor beta chain stems from a study of control samples from healthy donors and cancer patients. Trimming took 10 bases from V and 5 from J, leaving 14 bases between them. Germline V gives CDR1 SNHLY, CDR2 FYNNEI. This CDR3 has 12 residues. Using immunoSEQ multiplex PCR, the repertoire was profiled, and TCRdb retains in-frame clones only, with some absent. The sample lists over 150,000 clones, roughly 95% occurring once. This chain links TRBV2 with TRBJ2-5; maybe TRBD2 (5 bases). The TCR comes from a woman under 40 in good health. The sequenced sample consisted of blood. This CDR3 reads CANGVRLETQYF. The CDR3 nucleotides read TGTGCCAACGGGGTGCGTTTGGAGACCCAGTACTTC.